This T cell receptor (beta chain) was profiled in a study of cytomegalovirus exposure and HLA in healthy donors. In germline, CDR1 is MDHEN, CDR2 SYDVKM. V lost 4 bases, J lost 1 base, and 3 bases stayed unmatched. The CDR3 is 15 amino acids. This PCR relied on a set of 60 Vbeta primers and 13 Jbeta primers. Produced via immunoSEQ multiplex PCR; TCRdb's table is partial and in-frame only. The sample lists roughly 100,000 clones, about four fifths occurring once. This clone has a single count. The sample taken for sequencing was PBMCs. The chain is built from TRBV28 and TRBJ1-3, with 8 bases matching TRBD1. This TCR was sampled from a woman between 45 and 60 years old in good health and CMV-seropositive. CDR3 protein: CASSSTGESGNTIYF. The CDR3 region has the DNA TGTGCCAGCAGTTCGACAGGGGAATCTGGAAACACCATATATTTT.